This T cell receptor beta chain was recorded in a study of metastatic and nonmetastatic thyroid tumors. The wider study: The comparison covered peripheral blood and tumor or nodule tissue in malignant and benign thyroid patients.

TCRdb re-analyzed the PCR reads using MiXCR. The sample has 40,000 or so clones, 17% seen once; the top ten hold 9% to 10%. Many counts were recorded for this clone. CDR3 length equals 16 residues. Trimming stripped 5 bases from V and 6 bases from J, with 22 bases between. The germline gives CDR1 SGHAT, CDR2 FQNNGV. Nobody among the patients had been given any treatment before thyroid surgery. The chain links TRBV11-2 to TRBJ1-1; D perhaps matches TRBD1 (6 bases). The sample taken for sequencing was tumor tissue. The sequence derives from a female donor with papillary thyroid cancer or a benign thyroid nodule (not recorded which). Some clones in this sample may be carry-over from other donors' samples. The CDR3 nucleotides read TGTGCCAGCAGCCAACAGGGCAATATAGGGACATCTGAAGCTTTCTTT. Translation gives CASSQQGNIGTSEAFF.